The T cell receptor beta chain under discussion was sequenced for a study of blood T cell repertoires in COVID-19. The wider study: The cDNA or gDNA used as material had been derived from T cells, B-cell-depleted T cells, or PBMCs.

CDR1 is MNHEY, CDR2 SVGEGT, per germline. V lost 4 bases and J lost 6; bases outside the gene matches: 10. The CDR3 is 15 amino acids. Study processing details: Quantification of nucleated cells was approximated via reference gene primer amplification. Sequencing used immunoSEQ multiplex PCR; TCRdb keeps in-frame clones, though not all of them. V, J and clone size are those of that table, while D and trimming were read from the DNA. The sample yields around 190,000 clones, 75% to 85% seen once. Sequenced material: peripheral blood. This sequence was found in a human donor in a cohort sampled during active COVID-19. This rearrangement joins TRBV6-2 or TRBV6-3 to TRBJ1-2, with TRBD1 matching over 8 bases. The CDR3 nucleotides are TGTGCCAGCAGTTTCAAACCGACAGGGGCCGATGGCTACACCTTC. Amino acids: CASSFKPTGADGYTF.